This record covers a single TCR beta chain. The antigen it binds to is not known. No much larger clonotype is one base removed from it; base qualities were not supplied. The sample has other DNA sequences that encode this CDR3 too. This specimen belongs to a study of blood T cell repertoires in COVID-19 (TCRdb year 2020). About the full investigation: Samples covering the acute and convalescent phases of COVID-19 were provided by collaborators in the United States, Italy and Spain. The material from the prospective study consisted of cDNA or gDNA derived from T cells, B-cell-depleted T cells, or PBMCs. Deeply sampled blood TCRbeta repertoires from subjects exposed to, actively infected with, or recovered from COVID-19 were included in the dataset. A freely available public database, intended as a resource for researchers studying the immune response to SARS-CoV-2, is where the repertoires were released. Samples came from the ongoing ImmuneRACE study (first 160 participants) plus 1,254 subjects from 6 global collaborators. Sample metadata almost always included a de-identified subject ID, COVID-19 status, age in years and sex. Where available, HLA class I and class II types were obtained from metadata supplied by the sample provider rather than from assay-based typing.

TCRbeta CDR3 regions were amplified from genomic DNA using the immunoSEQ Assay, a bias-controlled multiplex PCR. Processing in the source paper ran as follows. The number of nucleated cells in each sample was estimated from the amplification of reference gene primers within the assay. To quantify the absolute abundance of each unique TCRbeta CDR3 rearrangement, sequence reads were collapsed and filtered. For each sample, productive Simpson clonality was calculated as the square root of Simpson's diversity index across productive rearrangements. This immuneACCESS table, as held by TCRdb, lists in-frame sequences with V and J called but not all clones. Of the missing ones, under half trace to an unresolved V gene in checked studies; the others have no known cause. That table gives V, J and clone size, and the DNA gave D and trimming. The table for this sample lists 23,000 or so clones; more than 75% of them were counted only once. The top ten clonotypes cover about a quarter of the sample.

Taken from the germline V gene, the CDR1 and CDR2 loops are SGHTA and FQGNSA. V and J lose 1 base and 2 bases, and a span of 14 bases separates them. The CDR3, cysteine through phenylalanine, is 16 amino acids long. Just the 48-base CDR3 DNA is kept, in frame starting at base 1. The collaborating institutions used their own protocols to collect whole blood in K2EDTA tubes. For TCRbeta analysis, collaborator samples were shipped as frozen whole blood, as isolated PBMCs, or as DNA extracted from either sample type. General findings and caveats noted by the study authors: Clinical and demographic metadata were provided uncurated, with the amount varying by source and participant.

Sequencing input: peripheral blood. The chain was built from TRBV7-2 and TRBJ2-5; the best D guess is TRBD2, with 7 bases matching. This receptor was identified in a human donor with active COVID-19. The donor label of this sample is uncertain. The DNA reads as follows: TGTGCCAGCAGCTTAGTGGCGGGGAGGGGGCAAGAGACCCAGTACTTC. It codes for CASSLVAGRGQETQYF.